This TCR beta chain stems from a study of blood T cell repertoires in COVID-19. Overall study context: There were acute and convalescent COVID-19 samples, and they came from the United States, Italy and Spain.

The CDR3 has 15 residues. Authors' methods: Counts of nucleated cells, estimated from reference gene primer amplification, were obtained. Generated by immunoSEQ multiplex PCR, the TCRdb table keeps only in-frame clones and is missing some. D and trimming were read from the DNA, whereas the V and J calls and clone size are those reported in that table. The data show 300,000 to 400,000 clones, with roughly 85% seen just once and under 2% held by the top ten. Exposed enrollees had met someone with a PCR-confirmed or clinician-diagnosed COVID-19 case at some point within the 2 weeks before study entry. The rearrangement joins TRBV12-1 to TRBJ2-3; the table's D call, TRBD1, has no DNA check behind it. TRBV12-1 is designated a pseudogene. The sequence came from a woman aged 30 to 39 who had been exposed to COVID-19. Material: PBMCs or T cells enriched from blood (not recorded which). As DNA, the CDR3 is TGTGCCAGCAGCTTCAACAGGGATGCGACAGATACGCAGTATTTT. Translation gives CASSFNRDATDTQYF.